These 9 T cell receptor beta chains were all obtained from the same sample, sequenced in a study of Ad26.COV2.S vaccination and SARS-CoV-2 variants. The treatment is: some 20 received Ad26.COV2.S at low or high dose, single or two shots; about 5 received placebo; per-sample allocation not given. Samples were taken on day 63 after the first vaccine or placebo injection. The table came from immunoSEQ multiplex PCR; TCRdb's copy has only in-frame clones and leaves some out. The table records around 500,000 clones, 89% of them present only once. The source material was peripheral blood, sampled in a trial of Ad26.COV2.S vaccine versus placebo. The receptors shown here come from a person aged 18-60 years who received the Ad26.COV2.S COVID-19 vaccine or a placebo.

V is TRBV5-5 and J is TRBJ1-2; no firm D call. Germline V gene sequence: CDR1 SGHKS, CDR2 YYEKEE (reference sequence). The CDR3 is 13 amino acids. The germline V and J ends were trimmed by 4 bases and 4 bases, with 11 bases remaining between them. This CDR3 reads CASSPRAAYGYTF. The CDR3 bases are TGTGCCAGCAGCCCGAGGGCGGCCTATGGCTACACCTTC.

The chain uses TRBV12-3 or TRBV12-4 and TRBJ2-3, with D perhaps matching TRBD2 (5 bases). The germline V and J ends were trimmed by 9 bases and 4 bases, with 14 bases remaining between them. The CDR3 extends over 13 amino acids. The CDR3 bases are TGTGCCAGTCGGGAAGGGCCCTCAGATACGCAGTATTTT. This encodes CASREGPSDTQYF.

This clone was counted once. This chain links TRBV28 with TRBJ1-4; 11 bases match TRBD1. The CDR3 has 15 residues. Losses at the gene ends were 6 bases for V and 8 bases for J; bases not matched to a gene: 8. Germline V gene sequence: CDR1 MDHEN, CDR2 SYDVKM. DNA of the CDR3: TGTGCCAGCAGACGGGACAGGGGGTATCGGGAAAAACTGTTTTTT. The encoded protein is CASRRDRGYREKLFF.

J is TRBJ2-1 and V is TRBV28; no clear D. V was cut by 1 base and J by 13 bases, with 20 bases left in between. Germline CDR1 reads MDHEN; CDR2 reads SYDVKM. The CDR3 loop spans 15 amino acids. This chain's CDR3 is CASSLLPETDRGQFF. The CDR3 DNA is TGTGCCAGCAGTTTATTACCGGAGACCGACCGCGGTCAGTTCTTC.

V is TRBV10-3 and J is TRBJ2-7; perhaps D is TRBD1 or TRBD2 (5 bases each). Germline V gene sequence: CDR1 ENHRY, CDR2 SYGVKD. V was trimmed by 3 bases and J by 2 bases, leaving 14 bases between them. This CDR3 spans 15 amino acids. The CDR3 region is CAISDPGTLTYEQYF. CDR3 DNA: TGTGCCATCAGTGACCCTGGGACGCTTACCTACGAGCAGTACTTC.

This chain connects TRBV11-2 to TRBJ1-1; 9 nucleotides line up with TRBD1. J was trimmed by 11 bases and V by 4 bases; bases with no gene match: 8. CDR3 length: 13 residues. Germline V gene data show CDR1 as SGHAT and CDR2 as FQNNGV. CDR3 sequence reads: CASSSRTGETAFF. The CDR3 DNA follows: TGTGCCAGCAGCTCAAGGACAGGGGAGACCGCTTTCTTT.

The chain employs TRBV5-1 and TRBJ2-1, with TRBD2 as a possible D gene (5 bases). From germline, CDR1 is SGHRS and CDR2 YFSETQ. This CDR3 region has 15 residues. With 2 bases removed from V and 2 bases from J, the gap between germline ends came to 11 bases. CDR3 coding DNA: TGCGCCAGCAGCTTACAGCGGAGGACCTACAATGAGCAGTTCTTC. Its protein product is CASSLQRRTYNEQFF.

Concerning this clone: This same CDR3 is encoded by further DNA sequences in the sample. The V call is TRBV18, the J call TRBJ1-1, with 9 positions matching TRBD1. J was trimmed by 4 bases and V by 1 base; bases with no gene match: 1. There are 14 residues in the CDR3. The V gene's germline CDR1 is KGHSH and CDR2 LQKENI. Here the CDR3 DNA reads TGTGCCAGCTCACCACGACAGGGGGGCACTGAAGCTTTCTTT. This gives the protein CASSPRQGGTEAFF.

The J gene is TRBJ1-1, the V gene TRBV19; TRBD1 might be the D (6 bases). The CDR3 is made up of 12 amino acids. The V gene's germline CDR1 is LNHDA and CDR2 SQIVND (reference sequence). Trimming stripped 8 bases from V and 5 bases from J, with 12 bases between. CDR3 residues: CASQQGWTEAFF. DNA of the CDR3: TGTGCCAGTCAACAGGGATGGACTGAAGCTTTCTTT.